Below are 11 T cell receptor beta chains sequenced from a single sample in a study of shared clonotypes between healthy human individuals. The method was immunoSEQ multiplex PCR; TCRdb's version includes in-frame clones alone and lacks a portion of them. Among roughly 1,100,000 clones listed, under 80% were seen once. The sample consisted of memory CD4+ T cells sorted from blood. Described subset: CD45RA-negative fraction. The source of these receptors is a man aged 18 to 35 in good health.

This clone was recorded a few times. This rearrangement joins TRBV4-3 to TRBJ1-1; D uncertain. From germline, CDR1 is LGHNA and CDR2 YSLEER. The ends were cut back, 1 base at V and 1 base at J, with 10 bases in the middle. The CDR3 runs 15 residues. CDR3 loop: CASSQGQVTNTEAFF. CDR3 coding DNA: TGCGCCAGCAGCCAAGGTCAGGTTACGAACACTGAAGCTTTCTTT.

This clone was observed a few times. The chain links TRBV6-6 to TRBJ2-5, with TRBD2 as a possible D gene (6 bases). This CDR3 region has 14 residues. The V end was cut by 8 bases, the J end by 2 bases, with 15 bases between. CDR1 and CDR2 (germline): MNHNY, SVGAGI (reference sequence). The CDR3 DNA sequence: TGTGCCAGCGATGCGGAGCGGGCACAAGAGACCCAGTACTTC. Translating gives CASDAERAQETQYF.

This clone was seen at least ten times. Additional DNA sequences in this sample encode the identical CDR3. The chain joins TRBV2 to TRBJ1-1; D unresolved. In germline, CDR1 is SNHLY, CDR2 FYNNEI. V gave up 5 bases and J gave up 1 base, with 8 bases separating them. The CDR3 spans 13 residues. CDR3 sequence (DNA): TGTGCCAGCAGTCGAGGGAGGAACACTGAAGCTTTCTTT. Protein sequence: CASSRGRNTEAFF.

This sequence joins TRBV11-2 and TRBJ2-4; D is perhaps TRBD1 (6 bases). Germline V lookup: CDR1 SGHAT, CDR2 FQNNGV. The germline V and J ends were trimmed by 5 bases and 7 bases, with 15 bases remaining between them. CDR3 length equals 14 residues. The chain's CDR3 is CASSPQGTDNIQYF. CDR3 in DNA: TGTGCCAGCAGCCCTCAGGGGACGGACAACATTCAGTACTTC.

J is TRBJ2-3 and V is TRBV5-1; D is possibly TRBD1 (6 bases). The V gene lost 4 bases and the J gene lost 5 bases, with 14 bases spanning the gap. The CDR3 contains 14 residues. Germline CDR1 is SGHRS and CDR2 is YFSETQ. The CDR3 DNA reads TGCGCCAGCAGCGGACAGTCAAGTAGAGATACGCAGTATTTT. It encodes CASSGQSSRDTQYF.

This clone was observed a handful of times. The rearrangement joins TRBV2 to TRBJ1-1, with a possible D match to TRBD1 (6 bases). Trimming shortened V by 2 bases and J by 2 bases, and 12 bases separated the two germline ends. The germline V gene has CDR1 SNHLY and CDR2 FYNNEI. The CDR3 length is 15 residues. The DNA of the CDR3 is TGTGCCAGCAGTGAAATGACAGGCCCAAACACTGAAGCTTTCTTT. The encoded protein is CASSEMTGPNTEAFF.

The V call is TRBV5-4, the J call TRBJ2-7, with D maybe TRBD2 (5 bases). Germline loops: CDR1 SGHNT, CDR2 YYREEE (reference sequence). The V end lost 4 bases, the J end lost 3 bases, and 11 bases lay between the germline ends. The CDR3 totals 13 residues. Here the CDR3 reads CASSPDLRYEQYF. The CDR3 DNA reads TGTGCCAGCAGCCCGGACTTGCGCTACGAGCAGTACTTC.

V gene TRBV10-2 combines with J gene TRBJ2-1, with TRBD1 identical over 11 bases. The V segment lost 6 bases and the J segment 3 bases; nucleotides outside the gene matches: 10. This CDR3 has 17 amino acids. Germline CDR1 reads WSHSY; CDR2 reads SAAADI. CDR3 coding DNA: TGCGCCAGCAGAGGACAGGGGGCGCGGCGGAACTACAATGAGCAGTTCTTC. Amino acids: CASRGQGARRNYNEQFF.

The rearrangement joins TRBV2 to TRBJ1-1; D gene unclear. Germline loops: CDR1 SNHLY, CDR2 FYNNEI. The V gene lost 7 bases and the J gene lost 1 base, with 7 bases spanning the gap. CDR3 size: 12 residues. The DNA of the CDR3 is TGTGCCAGCAATCGACAGAACACTGAAGCTTTCTTT. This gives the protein CASNRQNTEAFF.

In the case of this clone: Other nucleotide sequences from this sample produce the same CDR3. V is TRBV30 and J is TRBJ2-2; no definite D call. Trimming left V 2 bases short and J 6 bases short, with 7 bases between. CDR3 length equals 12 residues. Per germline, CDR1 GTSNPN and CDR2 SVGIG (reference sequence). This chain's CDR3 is CAWSRGAGELFF. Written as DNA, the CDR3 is TGTGCCTGGAGTCGTGGGGCCGGGGAGCTGTTTTTT.

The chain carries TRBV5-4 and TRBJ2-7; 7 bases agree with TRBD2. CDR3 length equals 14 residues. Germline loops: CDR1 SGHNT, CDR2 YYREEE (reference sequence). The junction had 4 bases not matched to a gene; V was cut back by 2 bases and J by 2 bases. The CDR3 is CASSLRGGAYEQYF. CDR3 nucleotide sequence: TGTGCCAGCAGCTTACGTGGGGGGGCCTACGAGCAGTACTTC. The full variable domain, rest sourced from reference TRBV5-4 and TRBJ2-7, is ETGVTQSPTHLIKTRGQQVTLRCSSQSGHNTVSWYQQALGQGPQFIFQYYREEENGRGNFPPRFSGLQFPNYSSELNVNALELDDSALYLCASSLRGGAYEQYFGPGTRLTVT.